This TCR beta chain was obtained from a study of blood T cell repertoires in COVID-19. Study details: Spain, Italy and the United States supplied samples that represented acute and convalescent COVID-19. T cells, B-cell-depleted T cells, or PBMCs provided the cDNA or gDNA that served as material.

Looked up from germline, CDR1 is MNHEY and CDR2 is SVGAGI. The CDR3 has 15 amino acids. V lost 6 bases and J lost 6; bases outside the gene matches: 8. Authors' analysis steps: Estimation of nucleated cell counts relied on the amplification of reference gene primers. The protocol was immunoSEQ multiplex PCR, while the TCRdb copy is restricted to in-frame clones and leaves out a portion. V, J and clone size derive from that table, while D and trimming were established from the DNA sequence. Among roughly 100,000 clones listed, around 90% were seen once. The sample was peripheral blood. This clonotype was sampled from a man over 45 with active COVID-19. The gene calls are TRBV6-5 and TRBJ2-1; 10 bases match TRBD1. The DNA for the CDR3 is TGTGCCAGCAGCACAGACAGGGGGCTTGGCAATGAGCAGTTCTTC. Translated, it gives CASSTDRGLGNEQFF.